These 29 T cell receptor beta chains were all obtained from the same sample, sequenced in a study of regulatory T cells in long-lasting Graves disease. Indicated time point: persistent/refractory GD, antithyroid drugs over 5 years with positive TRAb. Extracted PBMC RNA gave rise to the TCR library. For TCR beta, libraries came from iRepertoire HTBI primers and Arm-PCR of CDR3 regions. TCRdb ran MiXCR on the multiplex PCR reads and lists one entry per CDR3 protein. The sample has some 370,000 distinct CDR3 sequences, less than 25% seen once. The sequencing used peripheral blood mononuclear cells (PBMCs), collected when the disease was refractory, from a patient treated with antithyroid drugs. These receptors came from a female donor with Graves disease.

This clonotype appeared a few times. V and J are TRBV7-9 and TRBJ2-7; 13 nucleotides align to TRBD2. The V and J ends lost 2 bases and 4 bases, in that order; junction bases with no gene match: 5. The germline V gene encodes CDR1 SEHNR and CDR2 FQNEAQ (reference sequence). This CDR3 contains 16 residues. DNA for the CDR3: TGTGCCAGCAGCTTAAAGACTAGCGGGAGGAAATACGAGCAGTACTTC. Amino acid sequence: CASSLKTSGRKYEQYF. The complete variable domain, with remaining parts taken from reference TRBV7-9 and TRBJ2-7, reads DTGVSQNPRHKITKRGQNVTFRCDPISEHNRLYWYRQTLGQGPEFLTYFQNEAQLEKSRLLSDRFSAERPKGSFSTLEIQRTEQGDSAMYLCASSLKTSGRKYEQYFGPGTRLTVT.

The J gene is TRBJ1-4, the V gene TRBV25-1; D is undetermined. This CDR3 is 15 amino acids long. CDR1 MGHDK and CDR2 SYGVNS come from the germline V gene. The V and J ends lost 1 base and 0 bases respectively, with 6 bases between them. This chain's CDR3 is CASSESVATNEKLFF. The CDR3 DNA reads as TGTGCCAGCAGTGAATCGGTAGCAACTAATGAAAAACTGTTTTTT.

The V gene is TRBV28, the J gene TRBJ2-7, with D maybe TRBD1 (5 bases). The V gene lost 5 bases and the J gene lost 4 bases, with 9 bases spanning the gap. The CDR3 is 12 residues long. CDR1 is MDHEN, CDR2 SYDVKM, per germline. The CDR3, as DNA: TGTGCCAGCAGTGTGCAGGGATACGAGCAGTACTTC. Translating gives CASSVQGYEQYF.

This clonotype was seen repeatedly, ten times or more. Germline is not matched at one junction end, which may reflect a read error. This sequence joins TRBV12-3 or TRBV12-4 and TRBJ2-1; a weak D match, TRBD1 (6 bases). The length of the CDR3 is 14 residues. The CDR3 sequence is CASSLGQSYNEQFF. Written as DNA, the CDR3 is TGTGCCAGCAGCTTAGGACAGTCCTACAATGAGCAGTTCTTC.

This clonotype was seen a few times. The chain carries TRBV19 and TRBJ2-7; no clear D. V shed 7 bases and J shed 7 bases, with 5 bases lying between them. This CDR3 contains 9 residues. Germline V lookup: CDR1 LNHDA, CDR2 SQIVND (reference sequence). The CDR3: CASIWEQYF. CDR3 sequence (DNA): TGTGCCAGTATTTGGGAGCAGTACTTC.

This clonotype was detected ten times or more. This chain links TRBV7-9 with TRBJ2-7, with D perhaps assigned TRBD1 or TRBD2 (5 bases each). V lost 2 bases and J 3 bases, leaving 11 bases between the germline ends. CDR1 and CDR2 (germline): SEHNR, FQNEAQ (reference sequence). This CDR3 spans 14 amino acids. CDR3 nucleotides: TGTGCCAGCAGCTTACCGGGACCCAACTACGAGCAGTACTTC. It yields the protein CASSLPGPNYEQYF.

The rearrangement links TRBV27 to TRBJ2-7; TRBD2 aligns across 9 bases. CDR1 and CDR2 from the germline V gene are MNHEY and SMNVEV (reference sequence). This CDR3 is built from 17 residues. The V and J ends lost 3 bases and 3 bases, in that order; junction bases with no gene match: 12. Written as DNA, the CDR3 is TGTGCCAGCAGTTTCTCCGGGACTAGCCGGGCCCTCTACGAGCAGTACTTC. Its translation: CASSFSGTSRALYEQYF.

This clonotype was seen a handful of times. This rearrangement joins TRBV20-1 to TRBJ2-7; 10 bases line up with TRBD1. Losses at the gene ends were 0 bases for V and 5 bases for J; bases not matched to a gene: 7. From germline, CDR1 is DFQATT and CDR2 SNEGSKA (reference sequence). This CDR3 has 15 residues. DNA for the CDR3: TGCAGTGCTAGAGAGACCCGGGACAGGGGAAACGAGCAGTACTTC. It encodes CSARETRDRGNEQYF.

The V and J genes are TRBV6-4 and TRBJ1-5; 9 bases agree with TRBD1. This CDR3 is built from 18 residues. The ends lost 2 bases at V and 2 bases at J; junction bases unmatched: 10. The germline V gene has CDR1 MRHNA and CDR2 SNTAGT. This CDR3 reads CASSDIAQTGGGNQPQHF. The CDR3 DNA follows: TGTGCCAGCAGTGACATTGCCCAAACAGGGGGCGGCAATCAGCCCCAGCATTTT.

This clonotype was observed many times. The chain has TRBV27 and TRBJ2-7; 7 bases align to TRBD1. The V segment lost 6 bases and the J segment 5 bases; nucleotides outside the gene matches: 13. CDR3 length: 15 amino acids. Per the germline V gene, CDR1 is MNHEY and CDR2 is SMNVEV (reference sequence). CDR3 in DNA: TGTGCCAGCAGAACAGCCCTCACAGGGGTCCACGAGCAGTACTTC. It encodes CASRTALTGVHEQYF.

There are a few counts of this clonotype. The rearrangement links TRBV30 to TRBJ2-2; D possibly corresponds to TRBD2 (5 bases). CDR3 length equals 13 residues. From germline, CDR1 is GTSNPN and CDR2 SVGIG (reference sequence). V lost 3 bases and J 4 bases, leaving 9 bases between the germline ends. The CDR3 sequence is CAWRPEGTGELFF. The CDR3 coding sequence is TGTGCCTGGAGGCCTGAGGGCACCGGGGAGCTGTTTTTT.

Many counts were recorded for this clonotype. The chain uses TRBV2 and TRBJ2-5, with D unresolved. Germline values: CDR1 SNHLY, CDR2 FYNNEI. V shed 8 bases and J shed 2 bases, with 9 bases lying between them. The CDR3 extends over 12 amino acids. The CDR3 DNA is TGTGCCAGCGTGGCAGCACAAGAGACCCAGTACTTC. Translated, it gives CASVAAQETQYF.

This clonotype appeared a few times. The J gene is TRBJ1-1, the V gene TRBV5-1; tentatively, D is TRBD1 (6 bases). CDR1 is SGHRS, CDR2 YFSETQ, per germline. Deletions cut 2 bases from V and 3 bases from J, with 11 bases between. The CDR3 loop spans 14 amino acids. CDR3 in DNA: TGCGCCAGCAGCTTACAGGGAAGTGACACTGAAGCTTTCTTT. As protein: CASSLQGSDTEAFF. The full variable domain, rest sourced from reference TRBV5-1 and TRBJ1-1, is KAGVTQTPRYLIKTRGQQVTLSCSPISGHRSVSWYQQTPGQGLQFLFEYFSETQRNKGNFPGRFSGRQFSNSRSEMNVSTLELGDSALYLCASSLQGSDTEAFFGQGTRLTVV.

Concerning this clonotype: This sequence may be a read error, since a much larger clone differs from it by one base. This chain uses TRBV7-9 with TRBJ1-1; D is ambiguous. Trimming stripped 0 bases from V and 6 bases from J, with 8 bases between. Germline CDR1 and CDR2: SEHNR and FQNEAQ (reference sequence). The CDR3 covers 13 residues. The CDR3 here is CASSLAGWAEAFF. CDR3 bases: TGTGCCAGCAGCTTAGCAGGGTGGGCTGAAGCTTTCTTT.

The CDR3 reads CSVKEGGEAFF. The CDR3 bases are TGCAGCGTTAAGGAGGGGGGAGAAGCTTTCTTT. This chain connects TRBV29-1 to TRBJ1-1, with D possibly TRBD1 on 6 matching bases. CDR3 length equals 11 residues. Germline CDR1 SQVTM, CDR2 ANQGSEA. V lost 5 bases to trimming and J lost 8 bases, with 12 bases between them.

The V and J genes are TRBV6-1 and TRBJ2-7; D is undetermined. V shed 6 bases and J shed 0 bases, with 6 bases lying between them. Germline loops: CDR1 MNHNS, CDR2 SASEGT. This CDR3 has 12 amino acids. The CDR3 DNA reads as TGTGCCAGCAGAAATTACTCCTACGAGCAGTACTTC. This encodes CASRNYSYEQYF.

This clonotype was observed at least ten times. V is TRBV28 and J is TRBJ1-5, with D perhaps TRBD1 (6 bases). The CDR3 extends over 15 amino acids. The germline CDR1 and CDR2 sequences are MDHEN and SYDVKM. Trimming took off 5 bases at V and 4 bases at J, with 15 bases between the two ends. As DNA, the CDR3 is TGTGCCAGCAGTGCCGCGACAGGTCCTAATCAGCCCCAGCATTTT. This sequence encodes CASSAATGPNQPQHF.

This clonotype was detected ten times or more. CDR3 loop: CASSLGGGDEQYF. The CDR3 nucleotides read TGTGCCAGCAGCTTGGGAGGGGGGGACGAGCAGTACTTC. The chain has TRBV7-2 and TRBJ2-7; weak D call: TRBD2 (7 bases). The V end lost 3 bases, the J end lost 5 bases, and 11 bases lay between the germline ends. Per germline, CDR1 SGHTA and CDR2 FQGNSA. This CDR3 is built from 13 residues.

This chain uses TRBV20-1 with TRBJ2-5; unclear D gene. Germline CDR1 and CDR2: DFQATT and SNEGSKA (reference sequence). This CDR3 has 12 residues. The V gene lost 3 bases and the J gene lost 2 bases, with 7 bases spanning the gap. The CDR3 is CSARFIQETQYF. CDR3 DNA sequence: TGCAGTGCTAGGTTTATACAAGAGACCCAGTACTTC.

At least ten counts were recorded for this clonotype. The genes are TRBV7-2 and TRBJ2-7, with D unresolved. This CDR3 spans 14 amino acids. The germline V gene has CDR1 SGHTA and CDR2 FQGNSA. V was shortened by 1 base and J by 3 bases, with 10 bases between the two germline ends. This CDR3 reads CASSLVHADYEQYF. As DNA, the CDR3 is TGTGCCAGCAGCTTAGTGCATGCAGACTACGAGCAGTACTTC.

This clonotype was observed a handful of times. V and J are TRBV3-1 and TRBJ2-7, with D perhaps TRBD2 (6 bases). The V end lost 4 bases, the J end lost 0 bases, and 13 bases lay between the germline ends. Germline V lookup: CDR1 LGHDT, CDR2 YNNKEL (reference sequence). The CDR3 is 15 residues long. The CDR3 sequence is CASSRGASASYEQYF. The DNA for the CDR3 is TGTGCCAGCAGCCGAGGGGCTAGCGCCTCCTACGAGCAGTACTTC.

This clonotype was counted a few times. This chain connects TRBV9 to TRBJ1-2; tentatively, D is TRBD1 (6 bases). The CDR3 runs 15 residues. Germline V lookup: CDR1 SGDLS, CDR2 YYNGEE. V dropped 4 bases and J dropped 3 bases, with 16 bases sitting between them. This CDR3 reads CASSFRQDSYYGYTF. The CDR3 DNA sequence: TGTGCCAGCAGCTTCCGACAGGATTCTTACTATGGCTACACCTTC.

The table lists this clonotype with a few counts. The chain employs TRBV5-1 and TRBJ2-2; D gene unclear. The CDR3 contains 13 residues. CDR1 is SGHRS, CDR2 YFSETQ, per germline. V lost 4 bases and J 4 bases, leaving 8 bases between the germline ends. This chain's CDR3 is CASSPRRTGELFF. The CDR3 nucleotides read TGCGCCAGCAGCCCCAGACGCACCGGGGAGCTGTTTTTT. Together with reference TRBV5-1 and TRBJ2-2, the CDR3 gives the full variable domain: KAGVTQTPRYLIKTRGQQVTLSCSPISGHRSVSWYQQTPGQGLQFLFEYFSETQRNKGNFPGRFSGRQFSNSRSEMNVSTLELGDSALYLCASSPRRTGELFFGEGSRLTVL.

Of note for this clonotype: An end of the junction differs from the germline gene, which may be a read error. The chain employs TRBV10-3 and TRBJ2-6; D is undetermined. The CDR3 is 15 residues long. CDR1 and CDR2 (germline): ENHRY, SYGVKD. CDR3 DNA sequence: TGTGCCATCAGTGGGGGAACTGCTGGGACCAACGTCCTGACTTTC. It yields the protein CAISGGTAGTNVLTF.

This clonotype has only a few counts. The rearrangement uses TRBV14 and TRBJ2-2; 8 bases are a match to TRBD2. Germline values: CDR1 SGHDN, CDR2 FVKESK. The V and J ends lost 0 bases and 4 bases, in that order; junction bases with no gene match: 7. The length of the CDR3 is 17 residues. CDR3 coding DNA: TGTGCCAGCAGCCAAGAGCCGGGACTAGATTTCACCGGGGAGCTGTTTTTT. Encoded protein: CASSQEPGLDFTGELFF. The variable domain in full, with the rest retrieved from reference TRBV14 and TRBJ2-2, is EAGVTQFPSHSVIEKGQTVTLRCDPISGHDNLYWYRRVMGKEIKFLLHFVKESKQDESGMPNNRFLAERTGGTYSTLKVQPAELEDSGVYFCASSQEPGLDFTGELFFGEGSRLTVL.

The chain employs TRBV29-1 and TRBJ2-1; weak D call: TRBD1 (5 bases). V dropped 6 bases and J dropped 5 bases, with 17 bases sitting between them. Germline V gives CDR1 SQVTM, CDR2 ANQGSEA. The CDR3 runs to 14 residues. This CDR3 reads CSVKGSLWDNEQFF. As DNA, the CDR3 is TGCAGCGTCAAGGGGTCCCTCTGGGACAATGAGCAGTTCTTC.

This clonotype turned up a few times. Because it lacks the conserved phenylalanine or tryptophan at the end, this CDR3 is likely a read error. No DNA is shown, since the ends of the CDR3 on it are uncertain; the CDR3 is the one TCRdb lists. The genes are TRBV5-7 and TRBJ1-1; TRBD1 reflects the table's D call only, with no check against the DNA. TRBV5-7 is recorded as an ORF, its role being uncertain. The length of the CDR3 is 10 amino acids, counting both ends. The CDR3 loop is CASSFLHHGG.

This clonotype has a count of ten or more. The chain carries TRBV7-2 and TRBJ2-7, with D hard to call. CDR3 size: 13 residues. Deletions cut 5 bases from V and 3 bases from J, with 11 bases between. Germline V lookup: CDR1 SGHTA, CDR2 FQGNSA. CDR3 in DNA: TGTGCCAGCAGCCCCCGATGGAACTACGAGCAGTACTTC. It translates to CASSPRWNYEQYF.

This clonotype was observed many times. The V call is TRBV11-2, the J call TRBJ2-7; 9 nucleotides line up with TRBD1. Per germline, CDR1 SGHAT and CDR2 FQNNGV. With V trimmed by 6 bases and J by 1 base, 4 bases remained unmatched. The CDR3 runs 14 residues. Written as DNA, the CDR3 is TGTGCCAGCAGTTACGGGACAGGGTCCTACGAGCAGTACTTC. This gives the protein CASSYGTGSYEQYF.